The rows below give T cell receptor beta chains drawn from one sample of a study of OX40 agonist ivuxolimab in advanced cancers. Method: immunoSEQ multiplex PCR; TCRdb's copy keeps in-frame clones and lacks some. The table lists tens of thousands of clones, 90% to 95% of them singletons. The sequencing used CD4+ or CD8+ T cells sorted from blood, collected in a trial of the OX40 agonist ivuxolimab. Receptors originate from an adult with an advanced solid tumor such as melanoma, head and neck, liver or kidney cancer. CDR3s include the opening cysteine and the closing phenylalanine or tryptophan. The D gene is left open where the match is weak. Clone sizes are given selectively: once, few, many, or a class where the clone is expanded.

D gene: TRBD2
J gene: TRBJ2-1
clone size: NA
V gene: TRBV9
CDR3 protein: CASSVDPRGTSSYNEQFF
CDR3 DNA: TGTGCCAGCAGCGTAGACCCCCGCGGGACTAGCAGTTACAATGAGCAGTTCTTC

D gene: NA
J gene: TRBJ2-4
clone size: NA
V gene: TRBV4-1
CDR3 protein: CASSQYFQDIERDIQYF
CDR3 DNA: TGCGCCAGCAGCCAATATTTTCAAGATATCGAAAGGGACATTCAGTACTTC

D gene: TRBD1
J gene: TRBJ2-7
clone size: once
V gene: TRBV29-1
CDR3 protein: CSVRTGVYEQYF
CDR3 DNA: TGCAGCGTACGGACAGGAGTCTACGAGCAGTACTTC

D gene: NA
J gene: TRBJ2-7
clone size: NA
V gene: TRBV7-9
CDR3 protein: CASSLGGASEQYF
CDR3 DNA: TGTGCCAGCAGCTTAGGAGGGGCTAGCGAGCAGTACTTC

D gene: NA
J gene: TRBJ1-2
clone size: NA
V gene: TRBV4-1
CDR3 protein: CASSSVALGQAYGYTF
CDR3 DNA: TGCGCCAGCAGCTCGGTAGCCCTTGGACAAGCCTATGGCTACACCTTC

D gene: NA
J gene: TRBJ2-6
clone size: NA
V gene: TRBV5-5
CDR3 protein: CASSPERTGANVLTF
CDR3 DNA: TGTGCCAGCAGCCCGGAGAGGACCGGGGCCAACGTCCTGACTTTC

D gene: NA
J gene: TRBJ1-1
clone size: NA
V gene: TRBV6-1
CDR3 protein: CASSELGKGLNTEAFF
CDR3 DNA: TGTGCCAGCAGTGAATTAGGTAAGGGACTGAACACTGAAGCTTTCTTT

D gene: TRBD1
J gene: TRBJ1-2
clone size: NA
V gene: TRBV12-5
CDR3 protein: CASGFTTGEERVYYGYTF
CDR3 DNA: TGTGCTAGTGGTTTCACGACAGGGGAGGAGCGGGTATACTATGGCTACACCTTC

D gene: NA
J gene: TRBJ2-5
clone size: few
V gene: TRBV4-3
CDR3 protein: CASSQEMVPQETQYF
CDR3 DNA: TGCGCCAGCAGCCAAGAAATGGTCCCCCAAGAGACCCAGTACTTC

D gene: TRBD1
J gene: TRBJ2-5
clone size: NA
V gene: TRBV4-1
CDR3 protein: CASSRATGRQETQYF
CDR3 DNA: TGCGCCAGCAGCCGAGCGACAGGGCGCCAAGAGACCCAGTACTTC

D gene: NA
J gene: TRBJ1-1
clone size: NA
V gene: TRBV19
CDR3 protein: CASPKPNTEAFF
CDR3 DNA: TGTGCCAGTCCTAAGCCGAACACTGAAGCTTTCTTT

D gene: TRBD1
J gene: TRBJ2-7
clone size: NA
V gene: TRBV28
CDR3 protein: CASSLTGTGEQYF
CDR3 DNA: TGTGCCAGCAGCCTGACAGGGACGGGCGAGCAGTACTTC

D gene: TRBD1
J gene: TRBJ2-1
clone size: NA
V gene: TRBV11-2
CDR3 protein: CASSGTAVNEQFF
CDR3 DNA: TGTGCCAGCAGCGGGACAGCGGTCAATGAGCAGTTCTTC

D gene: NA
J gene: TRBJ2-2
clone size: NA
V gene: TRBV5-8
CDR3 protein: CASSLGLGTNTGELFF
CDR3 DNA: TGTGCCAGCAGCTTGGGCTTGGGAACGAACACCGGGGAGCTGTTTTTT

D gene: TRBD2
J gene: TRBJ2-7
clone size: NA
V gene: TRBV5-5
CDR3 protein: CASSWTGTSGPEEQYF
CDR3 DNA: TGTGCCAGCAGCTGGACCGGGACTAGCGGCCCCGAGGAGCAGTACTTC

D gene: NA
J gene: TRBJ2-7
clone size: NA
V gene: TRBV28
CDR3 protein: CASLPGTEGHEQYF
CDR3 DNA: TGTGCCAGCCTTCCCGGGACGGAAGGCCACGAGCAGTACTTC

D gene: TRBD1
J gene: TRBJ1-1
clone size: NA
V gene: TRBV6-1
CDR3 protein: CASSRTGGSEAFF
CDR3 DNA: TGTGCCAGCAGTCGGACAGGGGGAAGTGAAGCTTTCTTT

D gene: NA
J gene: TRBJ1-1
clone size: NA
V gene: TRBV4-3
CDR3 protein: CASSQDTGNTEAFF
CDR3 DNA: TGCGCCAGCAGCCAAGATACCGGGAACACTGAAGCTTTCTTT

D gene: TRBD2
J gene: TRBJ2-2
clone size: NA
V gene: TRBV7-6
CDR3 protein: CASSSSGRGQLNTGELFF
CDR3 DNA: TGTGCCAGCAGCTCCAGCGGGAGGGGACAACTAAACACCGGGGAGCTGTTTTTT

D gene: TRBD2
J gene: TRBJ2-3
clone size: NA
V gene: TRBV6-4
CDR3 protein: CASSPDLAGGNTDTQYF
CDR3 DNA: TGTGCCAGCAGTCCCGATTTAGCGGGAGGGAACACAGATACGCAGTATTTT

D gene: NA
J gene: TRBJ1-2
clone size: NA
V gene: TRBV27
CDR3 protein: CASSRSTPQGGYTF
CDR3 DNA: TGTGCCAGCAGTCGCTCGACTCCTCAGGGGGGCTACACCTTC

D gene: TRBD2
J gene: TRBJ2-3
clone size: NA
V gene: TRBV4-3
CDR3 protein: CASSQGSSGKDTQYF
CDR3 DNA: TGCGCCAGCAGCCAAGGCTCTAGCGGGAAAGATACGCAGTATTTT

D gene: TRBD1
J gene: TRBJ1-2
clone size: NA
V gene: TRBV7-9
CDR3 protein: CASSPRVGQVYRSYGYTF
CDR3 DNA: TGTGCCAGCAGCCCGAGGGTGGGACAGGTATATCGTAGCTATGGCTACACCTTC

D gene: TRBD2
J gene: TRBJ2-1
clone size: once
V gene: TRBV18
CDR3 protein: CASSPGGLAGGPYEYNEQFF
CDR3 DNA: TGTGCCAGCTCACCAGGGGGACTAGCGGGGGGACCTTACGAATACAATGAGCAGTTCTTC

D gene: NA
J gene: TRBJ2-2
clone size: NA
V gene: TRBV5-5
CDR3 protein: CASTLHGPAAYPGELFF
CDR3 DNA: TGTGCCAGCACCCTCCACGGCCCGGCGGCCTACCCCGGGGAGCTGTTTTTT

D gene: TRBD2
J gene: TRBJ2-4
clone size: once
V gene: TRBV6-6
CDR3 protein: CASSLAVAKNIQYF
CDR3 DNA: TGTGCCAGCAGCCTAGCGGTAGCCAAAAACATTCAGTACTTC

D gene: TRBD2
J gene: TRBJ2-3
clone size: NA
V gene: TRBV7-6
CDR3 protein: CASSLVGGRDRTDTQYF
CDR3 DNA: TGTGCCAGCAGCTTAGTGGGCGGGAGGGATCGCACAGATACGCAGTATTTT

D gene: NA
J gene: TRBJ1-3
clone size: once
V gene: TRBV19
CDR3 protein: CASSIGAAGNTIYF
CDR3 DNA: TGTGCCAGTAGTATCGGGGCAGCTGGAAACACCATATATTTT

D gene: TRBD2
J gene: TRBJ2-3
clone size: NA
V gene: TRBV4-1
CDR3 protein: CASSQRAMGGDTDTQYF
CDR3 DNA: TGCGCCAGCAGCCAGAGGGCCATGGGAGGGGACACAGATACGCAGTATTTT

D gene: NA
J gene: TRBJ2-5
clone size: NA
V gene: TRBV7-9
CDR3 protein: CASSLSPPQETQYF
CDR3 DNA: TGTGCCAGCAGCTTAAGTCCCCCCCAAGAGACCCAGTACTTC

D gene: NA
J gene: TRBJ2-7
clone size: NA
V gene: TRBV4-3
CDR3 protein: CASSQEFSHYSYEQYF
CDR3 DNA: TGCGCCAGCAGCCAAGAATTCTCACACTACTCCTACGAGCAGTACTTC

D gene: NA
J gene: TRBJ2-2
clone size: NA
V gene: TRBV2
CDR3 protein: CASSEVGELFF
CDR3 DNA: TGTGCCAGCAGTGAAGTCGGGGAGCTGTTTTTT

D gene: NA
J gene: TRBJ2-7
clone size: NA
V gene: TRBV18
CDR3 protein: CASSFGASPSTYEQYF
CDR3 DNA: TGTGCCAGCTCATTCGGGGCCTCGCCGTCGACCTACGAGCAGTACTTC

D gene: NA
J gene: TRBJ2-1
clone size: NA
V gene: TRBV6-1
CDR3 protein: CASTLGYDSYNEQFF
CDR3 DNA: TGTGCCAGCACCCTAGGGTATGACTCCTACAATGAGCAGTTCTTC

D gene: NA
J gene: TRBJ2-7
clone size: NA
V gene: TRBV21-1
CDR3 protein: CASSKDKTGTYEQYF
CDR3 DNA: TGTGCCAGCAGCAAAGATAAGACAGGGACCTACGAGCAGTACTTC

D gene: TRBD1
J gene: TRBJ1-1
clone size: NA
V gene: TRBV29-1
CDR3 protein: CSGVQGAGSTEAFF
CDR3 DNA: TGCAGCGGAGTACAGGGGGCCGGGTCCACTGAAGCTTTCTTT

D gene: NA
J gene: TRBJ1-1
clone size: NA
V gene: TRBV4-1
CDR3 protein: CASSHAGVGMNTEAFF
CDR3 DNA: TGCGCCAGCAGCCATGCCGGTGTTGGGATGAACACTGAAGCTTTCTTT

D gene: TRBD2
J gene: TRBJ2-3
clone size: NA
V gene: TRBV6-1
CDR3 protein: CASSEVAGGTDTQYF
CDR3 DNA: TGTGCCAGCAGTGAGGTAGCGGGGGGCACAGATACGCAGTATTTT

D gene: TRBD1
J gene: TRBJ1-4
clone size: NA
V gene: TRBV4-3
CDR3 protein: CASSQDPGTAPNEKLFF
CDR3 DNA: TGCGCCAGCAGCCAAGACCCCGGGACAGCCCCAAATGAAAAACTGTTTTTT

D gene: NA
J gene: TRBJ1-6
clone size: NA
V gene: TRBV27
CDR3 protein: CASTPLGEAGNSPLHF
CDR3 DNA: TGTGCCAGCACCCCCCTAGGAGAGGCTGGGAATTCACCCCTCCACTTT

D gene: TRBD2
J gene: TRBJ2-1
clone size: NA
V gene: TRBV4-1
CDR3 protein: CASSQDLSWGLGQNEQFF
CDR3 DNA: TGCGCCAGCAGCCAAGATTTGTCTTGGGGACTAGGTCAGAATGAGCAGTTCTTC

D gene: TRBD1
J gene: TRBJ2-7
clone size: NA
V gene: TRBV19
CDR3 protein: CASRIGGAGYSYEQYF
CDR3 DNA: TGTGCCAGTAGAATAGGGGGCGCCGGATACTCCTACGAGCAGTACTTC

D gene: TRBD1
J gene: TRBJ1-1
clone size: NA
V gene: TRBV4-1
CDR3 protein: CASSQAGQGGYDDTEAFF
CDR3 DNA: TGCGCCAGCAGCCAGGCAGGACAGGGGGGGTATGATGACACTGAAGCTTTCTTT

D gene: TRBD2
J gene: TRBJ2-3
clone size: NA
V gene: TRBV28
CDR3 protein: CASSTEGLAGTDTQYF
CDR3 DNA: TGTGCCAGCAGCACGGAGGGACTAGCGGGCACAGATACGCAGTATTTT

D gene: NA
J gene: TRBJ2-1
clone size: few
V gene: TRBV6-1
CDR3 protein: CASSRFYNEQFF
CDR3 DNA: TGTGCCAGTTCGAGGTTCTACAATGAGCAGTTCTTC